A single sample is the source of the 20 T cell receptor beta chains below, sequenced in a study of T cell responses to AZD1222 COVID-19 vaccine. The repertoire was sequenced with immunoSEQ multiplex PCR; TCRdb's copy has only in-frame clones and lacks some. The table shows under 120,000 clones, with around 90% occurring only once. This sample comprised peripheral blood, obtained on day 0 of AZD1222 vaccination. The receptors here all came from an adult in good health.

The rearrangement joins TRBV7-9 to TRBJ2-5; 7 bases align to TRBD1. The CDR3 covers 14 residues. Germline-derived CDR1 and CDR2 are SEHNR and FQNEAQ (reference sequence). V shed 5 bases, J shed 3 bases, and the junction held 6 bases outside the gene matches. CDR3 loop: CASSVGTAKETQYF. In DNA, the CDR3 is TGTGCCAGCAGCGTGGGGACAGCCAAAGAGACCCAGTACTTC.

The V call is TRBV28, the J call TRBJ1-6; possibly TRBD1 for D (5 bases). V was trimmed by 5 bases and J by 5 bases, leaving 13 bases between them. Germline lookup yields CDR1 MDHEN and CDR2 SYDVKM. The CDR3 runs to 15 residues. The CDR3 coding sequence is TGTGCCAGCAGTGGCGGACAATTGGATAATTCACCCCTCCACTTT. As protein: CASSGGQLDNSPLHF. Together with reference TRBV28 and TRBJ1-6, the CDR3 gives the full variable domain: DVKVTQSSRYLVKRTGEKVFLECVQDMDHENMFWYRQDPGLGLRLIYFSYDVKMKEKGDIPEGYSVSREKKERFSLILESASTNQTSMYLCASSGGQLDNSPLHFGNGTRLTVT.

CDR3 sequence reads: CASSLAAQGRNGYTF. The CDR3 DNA reads TGTGCCAGCAGCTTAGCGGCGCAGGGGCGTAATGGCTACACCTTC. This chain links TRBV7-2 with TRBJ1-2, with D maybe TRBD1 (6 bases). The ends were cut back, 0 bases at V and 6 bases at J, with 14 bases in the middle. The CDR3 is 15 amino acids. CDR1 SGHTA and CDR2 FQGNSA come from the germline V gene.

V and J are TRBV5-6 and TRBJ1-2; no reliable D call. CDR1 is SGHDT, CDR2 YYEEEE, per germline. Trimming removed 0 bases from V and 4 bases from J, with 4 bases in between. The CDR3 sequence is 12 residues long. In DNA, the CDR3 is TGTGCCAGCAGCTTGGACGTCTATGGCTACACCTTC. Its translation: CASSLDVYGYTF.

The chain links TRBV7-9 to TRBJ2-1; no clear D. This CDR3 spans 13 amino acids. Germline assignment: CDR1 SEHNR and CDR2 FQNEAQ (reference sequence). Between the trimmed V and J ends, which lost 3 bases and 9 bases, there was a span of 12 bases. CDR3 in amino acids: CASSFDQLGEQFF. The DNA of the CDR3 is TGTGCCAGCAGCTTTGACCAGCTCGGTGAGCAGTTCTTC.

The V call is TRBV18, the J call TRBJ2-7; 11 bases fit TRBD2. CDR1 and CDR2 from the germline V gene are KGHSH and LQKENI. This CDR3 spans 17 amino acids. Trimming at V came to 3 bases and at J to 5 bases, leaving 12 bases not matched to a gene. The CDR3 region is CASSPTLLAGGQNEQYF. The CDR3 DNA reads TGTGCCAGCTCACCGACTCTGCTAGCGGGAGGTCAAAACGAGCAGTACTTC.

The rearrangement uses TRBV9 and TRBJ1-4, with 7 nucleotides matching TRBD1. Germline-derived CDR1 and CDR2 are SGDLS and YYNGEE. The CDR3 is made up of 14 amino acids. The V gene end was trimmed by 1 base and the J gene end by 4 bases; junction bases not matched to a gene: 1. DNA for the CDR3: TGTGCCAGCAGCGTACAGGGGGGTAATGAAAAACTGTTTTTT. Translating it yields CASSVQGGNEKLFF.

V and J are TRBV2 and TRBJ2-5, with D maybe TRBD2 (6 bases). V gave up 3 bases and J gave up 1 base, with 15 bases separating them. The CDR3 runs to 16 residues. Germline V gene data show CDR1 as SNHLY and CDR2 as FYNNEI. The CDR3 reads CASSDAGWGGQETQYF. The CDR3 bases are TGTGCCAGCAGTGACGCCGGGTGGGGAGGCCAAGAGACCCAGTACTTC.

The chain uses TRBV19 and TRBJ1-1, with TRBD1 matching over 9 bases. J was trimmed by 1 base and V by 3 bases; bases with no gene match: 6. The CDR3 has 16 residues. The germline V gene encodes CDR1 LNHDA and CDR2 SQIVND (reference sequence). CDR3 residues: CASSIGTGLRNTEAFF. The CDR3 DNA reads as TGTGCCAGTAGTATCGGGACAGGGTTGAGGAACACTGAAGCTTTCTTT. The entire variable domain, with the rest obtained from reference TRBV19 and TRBJ1-1, is as follows: DGGITQSPKYLFRKEGQNVTLSCEQNLNHDAMYWYRQDPGQGLRLIYYSQIVNDFQKGDIAEGYSVSREKKESFPLTVTSAQKNPTAFYLCASSIGTGLRNTEAFFGQGTRLTVV.

This rearrangement joins TRBV28 to TRBJ2-7, with 9 positions matching TRBD2. CDR3 length: 14 residues. Germline V lookup: CDR1 MDHEN, CDR2 SYDVKM. The V segment lost 7 bases and the J segment 2 bases; nucleotides outside the gene matches: 6. The CDR3 region has the DNA TGTGCCAGCATGCGGGAGGGTGGGACCTACGAGCAGTACTTC. Protein sequence: CASMREGGTYEQYF.

The V gene is TRBV15, the J gene TRBJ2-3; 14 bases align to TRBD2. J lost 4 bases, V lost 4 bases, and 4 bases had no gene match. Germline CDR1 LNHNV, CDR2 YYDKDF (reference sequence). CDR3 length: 16 residues. As DNA, the CDR3 is TGTGCCACCAGCACCAGACTAGCGGGAGGGCCAGATACGCAGTATTTT. Its protein is CATSTRLAGGPDTQYF.

This sequence joins TRBV19 and TRBJ2-3, with 8 bases matching TRBD1. The CDR3 has 15 residues. Looked up from germline, CDR1 is LNHDA and CDR2 is SQIVND (reference sequence). V trimming: 4 bases; J trimming: 3 bases; junction bases outside the gene matches: 6. For the CDR3, the DNA is TGTGCCAGTAGTACAGGGGGCGCAATGACAGATACGCAGTATTTT. The encoded protein is CASSTGGAMTDTQYF.

The genes are TRBV4-3 and TRBJ2-6; a weak D match, TRBD1 (5 bases). CDR1 is LGHNA, CDR2 YSLEER, per germline. V was clipped by 0 bases and J by 0 bases, with 12 bases between them. This CDR3 has 18 residues. This chain's CDR3 is CASSQDWGRFSGANVLTF. As DNA, the CDR3 is TGCGCCAGCAGCCAAGATTGGGGCCGATTCTCTGGGGCCAACGTCCTGACTTTC.

The chain carries TRBV6-5 and TRBJ1-1; 8 nucleotides match TRBD1. This CDR3 region has 15 residues. Germline assignment: CDR1 MNHEY and CDR2 SVGAGI. V shed 6 bases and J 3 bases; nucleotides not matched to a gene: 9. For the CDR3, the DNA is TGTGCCAGCAGCGGCAGGGACAGGACTTACACTGAAGCTTTCTTT. This sequence encodes CASSGRDRTYTEAFF.

The chain is built from TRBV7-2 and TRBJ2-7, with TRBD2 matching 7 bases. This CDR3 contains 15 residues. The V and J ends lost 2 bases and 3 bases, in that order; junction bases with no gene match: 7. CDR1 is SGHTA and CDR2 is FQGNSA in the germline V gene. The CDR3 spells CASSLNPGGLYEQYF. The CDR3 DNA reads TGTGCCAGCAGCTTAAATCCGGGAGGCCTCTACGAGCAGTACTTC. The full variable domain, completed using reference TRBV7-2 and TRBJ2-7, is GAGVSQSPSNKVTEKGKDVELRCDPISGHTALYWYRQSLGQGLEFLIYFQGNSAPDKSGLPSDRFSAERTGGSVSTLTIQRTQQEDSAVYLCASSLNPGGLYEQYFGPGTRLTVT.

The rearrangement joins TRBV5-8 to TRBJ1-5; D gene ambiguous. CDR1 SGHTS and CDR2 YDEGEE come from the germline V gene. V lost 0 bases and J lost 0, with 13 bases in between. The CDR3 length is 17 residues. Here the CDR3 reads CASSLGFGQASNQPQHF. The CDR3 DNA is TGTGCCAGCAGCTTGGGGTTTGGGCAGGCTAGCAATCAGCCCCAGCATTTT.

This clone showed up just once. This chain joins TRBV3-1 (or the pseudogene TRBV3-2) and TRBJ1-2, with 7 bases that match TRBD1. Trimming cost V 1 base and J 7 bases; bases outside gene matches: 9. The CDR3 loop spans 15 amino acids. Germline CDR1 and CDR2: LGHDT and YNNKEL (reference sequence). DNA for the CDR3: TGTGCCAGCAGCCAAGTGCTCAGGGGGTCCATTGGCTACACCTTC. Encoded protein: CASSQVLRGSIGYTF.

The rearrangement uses TRBV15 and TRBJ1-2; D is undetermined. The germline gives CDR1 LNHNV, CDR2 YYDKDF (reference sequence). The CDR3 has 15 amino acids. V gave up 5 bases and J gave up 2 bases, with 15 bases separating them. The chain's CDR3 is CATSGERINNYGYTF. CDR3 DNA sequence: TGTGCCACCAGCGGGGAAAGGATTAACAACTATGGCTACACCTTC.

As concerns this clone: This same CDR3 is encoded by further DNA sequences in the sample. The J gene is TRBJ1-5, the V gene TRBV28, with D maybe TRBD1 (6 bases). Germline V gives CDR1 MDHEN, CDR2 SYDVKM. Trimming cost V 3 bases and J 4 bases, with 7 bases left between them. The CDR3 totals 13 residues. The CDR3 reads CASSLDSNQPQHF. The CDR3 DNA is TGTGCCAGCAGTTTGGACAGTAATCAGCCCCAGCATTTT.

The table lists this clone with a count of one. The sample carries other DNA sequences with the same CDR3. J is TRBJ2-1 and V is TRBV7-2, with 11 bases fitting TRBD2. The V segment lost 5 bases and the J segment 5 bases; nucleotides outside the gene matches: 5. This CDR3 is 15 amino acids long. CDR1 and CDR2 from the germline V gene are SGHTA and FQGNSA. The CDR3 DNA sequence: TGTGCCAGCAGCCTTACTAGCGGGGGCCACAATGAGCAGTTCTTC. Its protein product is CASSLTSGGHNEQFF.